The rows below give T cell receptor beta chains drawn from one sample of a study of blood T cells in healthy people across ages. TCRdb reanalysed the 5' RACE reads using MiXCR and keeps one entry per CDR3 protein. Here the sample spans 1,800,000 or so distinct CDR3 sequences, about 39% being singletons. The source material was blood. These receptors were collected from a human donor in good health. The CDR3 runs from the conserved cysteine through the conserved F or W. The D gene is left open where the match is weak. For some rows the clone size is stated as once, few or many, or as a class when expanded; others skip it.

v_gene	abundance	d_gene	len	j_gene	CDR3aa	CDR3nt
TRBV18	once	.	14	TRBJ2-7	CASSPPSSVNEQYF	TGTGCCAGCTCACCACCGAGTAGCGTCAATGAGCAGTACTTC
TRBV28	.	.	13	TRBJ2-3	CASTPPSPGTQYF	TGTGCCAGCACCCCTCCCAGCCCGGGTACGCAGTATTTT
TRBV14	.	.	14	TRBJ1-1	CASSQLDKNTEAFF	TGTGCCAGCAGCCAGCTGGACAAGAACACTGAAGCTTTCTTT
TRBV11-2	.	.	15	TRBJ2-1	CASSLVGLRNNEQFF	TGTGCCAGCAGCTTAGTAGGTCTTAGGAACAATGAGCAGTTCTTC
TRBV4-3	few	.	15	TRBJ2-3	CASSQERGASDTQYF	TGCGCCAGCAGCCAAGAAAGGGGAGCCTCAGATACGCAGTATTTT
TRBV7-2	few	TRBD2	18	TRBJ2-4	CASSLFWQGYGGVNIQYF	TGTGCCAGCAGCTTATTCTGGCAGGGGTACGGGGGGGTCAACATTCAGTACTTC
TRBV6-2/TRBV6-3	.	TRBD1	14	TRBJ2-1	CASRPTGTDNEQFF	TGTGCCAGCAGGCCAACCGGGACAGACAATGAGCAGTTCTTC
TRBV6-4	many	.	15	TRBJ2-6	CASSDDRTGANVLTF	TGTGCCAGCAGTGATGATAGGACTGGGGCCAACGTCCTGACTTTC
TRBV28	.	.	15	TRBJ1-1	CASSFNPDLSTEAFF	TGTGCCAGCAGTTTTAACCCGGACCTTTCCACTGAAGCTTTCTTT
TRBV28	.	.	15	TRBJ2-1	CASSLAGSFINEQFF	TGTGCCAGCAGCCTGGCGGGGAGCTTCATCAATGAGCAGTTCTTC
TRBV7-8	.	.	15	TRBJ1-4	CASSSANGQGEKLFF	TGTGCCAGCAGCTCAGCCAACGGACAAGGAGAAAAACTGTTTTTT
TRBV4-1	many	.	13	TRBJ1-1	CASSRRVNTEAFF	TGCGCCAGCAGCCGTCGGGTGAACACTGAAGCTTTCTTT
TRBV10-3	.	.	15	TRBJ2-3	CAISFSLDLVDTQYF	TGTGCCATCAGTTTCAGTCTAGACTTGGTAGATACGCAGTATTTT
TRBV12-3/TRBV12-4	few	TRBD1	12	TRBJ2-7	CASTDRAYEQYF	TGTGCCAGCACCGACAGGGCCTACGAGCAGTACTTC
TRBV29-1	few	TRBD1	14	TRBJ1-1	CSVEGDSKNTEAFF	TGCAGCGTTGAAGGGGACAGCAAAAACACTGAAGCTTTCTTT
TRBV5-1	.	TRBD1	15	TRBJ2-2	CASSPGQDFIGELFF	TGCGCCAGCAGCCCCGGACAGGATTTTATCGGGGAGCTGTTTTTT
TRBV5-1	.	.	16	TRBJ2-1	CASSLGRGRGRNEQFF	TGCGCCAGCAGCTTGGGAAGGGGGAGGGGACGCAATGAGCAGTTCTTC